Described below is a single T cell receptor (beta chain) sequence and its context. These data originate in a study of blood T cell repertoires in COVID-19. Study background: COVID-19 samples collected from the United States, Italy and Spain covered acute and convalescent phases. T cells, B-cell-depleted T cells, or PBMCs supplied cDNA or gDNA.

This CDR3 is built from 15 residues. The trim removed 0 bases at V and 5 bases at J, leaving 6 bases unmatched. Germline-derived CDR1 and CDR2 are MNHEY and SVGAGI. In the study's own analysis: Nucleated cell counts were estimated from reference gene primer amplification. Only in-frame clones appear in the TCRdb table, and some are missing; sequencing was by immunoSEQ multiplex PCR. That table gives V, J and clone size, and the DNA gave D and trimming. The sample carries around 230,000 clones, roughly 80% recorded once. The V gene is TRBV6-5, the J gene TRBJ2-5; the match to TRBD2 covers 7 bases. This TCR was sampled from a woman older than 75 with acute or convalescent COVID-19. The sequenced sample was peripheral blood. CDR3 sequence (DNA): TGTGCCAGCAGTTACTCAACGACTAGCATGGAGACCCAGTACTTC. It specifies CASSYSTTSMETQYF.